This T cell receptor beta chain appears in the sequencing data of a study of blood T cell repertoires in COVID-19. Background on the study: The United States, Italy and Spain provided the acute and convalescent COVID-19 samples.

Germline loops: CDR1 SGDLS, CDR2 YYNGEE. The CDR3 covers 13 residues. Trimming pared 4 bases from V and 1 base from J, leaving 8 bases between. In the original processing: Researchers report that nucleated cell counts were estimated from reference gene primer amplification. The table came from immunoSEQ multiplex PCR; TCRdb's copy has only in-frame clones and leaves some out. V and J calls plus clone size are reproduced from that table; the DNA served to infer D and trimming. The sample has about 200,000 clones; just under 90% are singletons. Sequences were obtained from peripheral blood. This receptor was identified in a man aged 55 to 70 who had recovered from COVID-19. V and J are TRBV9 and TRBJ2-5; D uncertain. The CDR3 protein is CASSLSFQETQYF. The CDR3 coding sequence is TGTGCCAGCAGCCTAAGTTTCCAAGAGACCCAGTACTTC.